This T cell receptor (beta chain) was sequenced in a study of Ad26.COV2.S vaccination and SARS-CoV-2 variants. Study-wide results and limits: Once vaccination had occurred, spike-specific CD8+ and CD4+ T cell responses reportedly showed substantial breadth. People given the vaccine had a wider spike-specific TCR breadth than placebo recipients did.

Treatment specified: roughly 20 received Ad26.COV2.S at low or high dose, single or two shots; 5 received placebo; per-sample allocation not given. Vaccine and placebo recipients were sampled on day 63 after the first injection. Germline values: CDR1 LGHNA, CDR2 YNFKEQ. V was clipped by 0 bases and J by 1 base; unmatched bases: 2. CDR3 length: 16 residues. A word on this clone: Its antigen is currently unknown.

Libraries were prepared by immunoSEQ multiplex PCR; TCRdb keeps only in-frame clonotypes and omits some of them. The data contain around 320,000 clones, about 82% of them seen just once; the ten biggest clones take up around 2%. The sample here was peripheral blood, taken in a trial of Ad26.COV2.S vaccine versus placebo. The chain links TRBV4-2 to TRBJ1-5; 8 bases are shared with TRBD1. This receptor was obtained from a person between 18 and 59 years old who received the Ad26.COV2.S COVID-19 vaccine or a placebo. Here the CDR3 reads CASSQDRTGSNQPQHF. CDR3 bases: TGTGCCAGCAGCCAAGATCGGACAGGGAGCAATCAGCCCCAGCATTTT.